This T cell receptor beta chain was retrieved from a study of blood T cells in healthy people across ages (dated by TCRdb to between 2014 and 2017). The study in broad terms: In model experiments, template switching captured about one uniquely barcoded TCR beta cDNA molecule for every two T cells. The study measured age-related changes in TCR beta repertoire diversity using deep sequencing normalized with unique cDNA molecular identifiers. The donors were divided into four age groups: young (average around 16 years), middle-aged (approximately 39), aged (about 60) and long-lived (about 80). The study analyzed two additional independent replicas of 1 million unique cDNA reads from the same blood draw for two donors, one aged 18 to 30 and one aged 80 or older. What the authors observed across the whole study: As age increased, observed TCR beta diversity per million T cells dropped in a roughly linear way, and a significant reduction was already evident by age 40. There was a strong correlation between observed TCR beta diversity and the percentage of naive T cells measured by flow cytometry. Compared with the aged group, more naive CD4+ T cells, fewer expanded clones and increased TCR diversity were shown by the long-lived group, suggesting age selection. Because profiling used bulk unsorted PBMCs, naive and antigen-experienced compartments could not be compared conclusively. Estimates of total diversity based on one million sequenced T cells were considered lower bounds and underestimates. Because donor CMV infection status was unknown, age-related changes in expanded clonotypes were potentially confounded.

This clonotype was seen only a few times. The target of this receptor is not known. Qualities for individual bases were not recorded, and no much larger clone is one base off. Library generation was performed with 5' RACE. Sequencing used an Illumina HiSeq 2500. A second PCR of roughly 6 to 12 cycles was run with a J-beta primer mix and a sample-barcoded 5' primer. A unique molecular identifier was introduced onto each TCR beta cDNA molecule by a template-switch 5' adaptor carrying 12 random nucleotides. Each sample yielded at least 2.5 million CDR3-containing paired-end reads. First-strand cDNA synthesis was performed from all RNA using the Mint cDNA synthesis kit, with priming by a TRBC-specific oligonucleotide. Following uracil-DNA glycosylase treatment, a first 18-cycle PCR with universal primers M1SS and BC2_uni_R was performed on all cDNA. The paper's data handling went like this. Normalization of each sample was performed by random selection of 1 million high-quality reads, each carrying a distinct molecular identifier. Reads with shared molecular identifiers were discarded instead of being binned into consensus sequences. CDR3 identification, clonotype clustering and error correction used MiTCR with a Q25 quality threshold and the strictest error-elimination algorithm. A nonparametric unseen species model with Euler transformation was used to estimate lower-bound total TCR beta diversity. The public reads were reprocessed in TCRdb via fastp at Q25 and MiXCR, keeping in-frame beta chains. Here each entry gathers all rows of one CDR3 protein and keeps the most common genes and DNA. TCRdb, not the original authors, processed these V and J calls. The sample has more than 450,000 distinct CDR3 sequences on record, 27% of them singletons. 3% to 4% of the sample is held by the ten biggest clonotypes.

Systemically healthy Caucasian individuals from Russia, approximately 39 in total and aged roughly 6 to 100 years, were included as donors. Each donor gave ten milliliters of peripheral blood, drawn into EDTA-treated Vacutainer tubes. Ficoll-Paque density-gradient centrifugation was used to isolate PBMCs, with at least 6.5 million per sample. Trizol reagent was used to extract total RNA from PBMCs, with at least 6 micrograms per sample. For every donor, flow cytometry on a PBMC aliquot measured the percentage of naive CD45RAhigh/CD27high T cells. Relative to germline, V is 0 bases shorter and J is 1 base shorter, with 9 bases between their ends. The CDR3 spans 15 residues, from the cysteine through the phenylalanine. Only the CDR3 portion is preserved as DNA: 45 bases, with reading frame beginning at the first base. The germline V gene (reference sequence) provides CDR1 SEHNR and CDR2 FQNEAQ. The sample was also reused in another study, on T cells of mothers and their children. From the second report: Nine systemically healthy Caucasian individuals served as donors, namely three mothers together with their six children. cDNA synthesis used all of the extracted RNA, with roughly 1.5 ug of RNA in each 15 ul reaction. In the second PCR, sample barcodes and 2-4 random nucleotides were introduced via the M1S primer. Each mother yielded over 10 million TCR beta CDR3 reads and each child 2.5 million to 3 million reads. In both related and unrelated pairs, thymic selection shapes the output of TCR recombination in a similar way, with inherited differences having only a minor effect. Normalized repertoire overlap in related mother-child pairs was always slightly higher than in unrelated mother-child pairs, but the difference was never significant. With a sensitivity of approximately 100 clones per million clonotypes, no persistent microchimeric T cell clones were detected. In the study, deep NGS was used to compare the TCR beta repertoires of mothers and children, and features distinguishing related mother-child pairs from unrelated individuals were sought. The mean age was about 38 +/- 4 years for the mothers and around 10 +/- 4 years for the children. After adapters were ligated using NEBNext reagents, the libraries underwent 100+100 nt paired-end sequencing on an Illumina HiSeq 2000. Mother and child libraries were prepared a month apart and sequenced in separate runs to prevent cross-contamination. For each donor, somewhere between roughly 450,000 and 2,100,000 distinct TCR beta clonotypes were identified. Naive TCR beta clonotypes were estimated from low-frequency clonotypes matched to each donor's FACS-determined naive share, without sorting.

In this chain, TRBV7-9 is recombined with TRBJ1-2, with the D gene call left open. The sequencing input was blood. The clonotype comes from a boy younger than 10 in good health. The encoded CDR3 is CASSLAGSSNYGYTF. The DNA reads TGTGCCAGCAGCTTAGCAGGGTCGAGTAACTATGGCTACACCTTC. Full variable domain (CDR3 extended with the reference TRBV7-9 and TRBJ1-2 proteins): DTGVSQNPRHKITKRGQNVTFRCDPISEHNRLYWYRQTLGQGPEFLTYFQNEAQLEKSRLLSDRFSAERPKGSFSTLEIQRTEQGDSAMYLCASSLAGSSNYGYTFGSGTRLTVV.